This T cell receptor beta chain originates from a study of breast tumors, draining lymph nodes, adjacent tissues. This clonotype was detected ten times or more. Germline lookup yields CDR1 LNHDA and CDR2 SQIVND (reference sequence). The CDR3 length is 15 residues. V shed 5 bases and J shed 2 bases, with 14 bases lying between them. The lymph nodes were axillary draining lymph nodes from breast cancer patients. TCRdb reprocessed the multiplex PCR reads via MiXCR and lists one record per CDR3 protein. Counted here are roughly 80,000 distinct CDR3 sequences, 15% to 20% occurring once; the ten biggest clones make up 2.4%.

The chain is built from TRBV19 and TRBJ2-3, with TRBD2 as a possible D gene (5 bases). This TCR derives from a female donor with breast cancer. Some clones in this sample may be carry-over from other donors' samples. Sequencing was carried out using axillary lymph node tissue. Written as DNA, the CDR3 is TGTGCCAGTAGTCTTATAGCGTTACACACAGATACGCAGTATTTT. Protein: CASSLIALHTDTQYF. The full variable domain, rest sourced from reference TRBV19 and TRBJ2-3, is DGGITQSPKYLFRKEGQNVTLSCEQNLNHDAMYWYRQDPGQGLRLIYYSQIVNDFQKGDIAEGYSVSREKKESFPLTVTSAQKNPTAFYLCASSLIALHTDTQYFGPGTRLTVL.